The entry below gives a single TCR beta chain sequence along with its context. Original data processing: It was from reference gene primer amplification that nucleated cell counts were estimated. Generated by immunoSEQ multiplex PCR, the TCRdb table keeps only in-frame clones and is missing some. The DNA gave D and trimming, while V, J and clone size come from that table. The sample holds 240,000 or so clones, around nine tenths seen once. The data derive from a study of blood T cell repertoires in COVID-19. In the study overall: The origin of the acute and convalescent COVID-19 samples was the United States, Italy and Spain. Sources were T cells, B-cell-depleted T cells, or PBMCs; the material itself was cDNA or gDNA.

The CDR3 consists of 14 residues. Trimming removed 7 bases at V and 7 bases at J, with 17 bases between. In germline, CDR1 is MNHEY, CDR2 SVGAGI. This TCR was recovered from a woman in her seventies with active or convalescent COVID-19. This rearrangement joins TRBV6-5 to TRBJ2-4; D is undetermined. What was sequenced was peripheral blood. CDR3 sequence: CASKTTVNTNIQYF. CDR3 bases: TGTGCCAGCAAGACAACGGTGAATACCAACATTCAGTACTTC.